These T cell receptor beta chains were read from a single sample in a study of OX40 agonist ivuxolimab in advanced cancers. The table came from immunoSEQ multiplex PCR; TCRdb's copy has only in-frame clones and leaves some out. The sample lists approximately 28,000 clones; approximately 84% were seen once. Material: CD4+ or CD8+ T cells sorted from blood, obtained in a trial of the OX40 agonist ivuxolimab. These receptors were obtained from an adult with an advanced solid tumor such as melanoma, head and neck, liver or kidney cancer. Both conserved end residues are trimmed from each CDR3. The D gene is left open where the match is weak.

v_gene,d_gene,j_gene,CDR3aa
TRBV15,NA,TRBJ2-7,ATSSALWDTGRARSYEQY
TRBV4-1,TRBD2,TRBJ2-7,ASSQGLAGGFEHEQY
TRBV6-1,NA,TRBJ1-5,ASSEFGDRSRGQPQH
TRBV9,NA,TRBJ2-1,ASSVEYSPYNEQF
TRBV4-1,NA,TRBJ2-2,ASSQGPRTTGLF
TRBV12-5,NA,TRBJ1-3,ASDRLGTIY
TRBV7-2,NA,TRBJ2-7,ASSLAGQGYEQY
TRBV9,NA,TRBJ2-7,ASSLATGYEQY
TRBV10-3,NA,TRBJ1-1,AISEIQNTEAF
TRBV12-5,NA,TRBJ1-2,ASGNWAKDGYT
TRBV7-9,TRBD1,TRBJ2-7,ASSSGQGISYEQY
TRBV15,NA,TRBJ2-4,ATSPGVAKNIQY
TRBV4-3,TRBD1,TRBJ2-1,ASSRGQGGYNEQF
TRBV6-6,NA,TRBJ1-1,ASSYSKASGTEAF
TRBV11-2,TRBD2,TRBJ2-3,ASSLNPRGSGGPDTQY
TRBV2,NA,TRBJ1-2,ASSEGSADLDYGYT
TRBV7-8,TRBD1,TRBJ2-2,ASSPSTGVNTGELF
TRBV6-5,NA,TRBJ1-2,ASSDRETSGYT
TRBV4-2,NA,TRBJ2-7,ASSLRSYEQY
TRBV5-1,TRBD1,TRBJ1-2,ASSLSDRVRGYGYT
TRBV5-8,NA,TRBJ1-5,ASSFGGADNQPQH
TRBV6-1,NA,TRBJ2-3,ASTKRGRSTDTQY
TRBV5-1,NA,TRBJ1-1,ASSPRDWNTEAF
TRBV4-1,NA,TRBJ2-2,ASSQDRKGGLHTGELF
TRBV13,TRBD1,TRBJ1-3,ASSSRRTIGTGAMSSGNTIY
TRBV9,TRBD2,TRBJ2-3,ASSVEAGGSTDTQY
TRBV7-6,TRBD1,TRBJ2-7,ASSMGQGAQYEQY
TRBV7-2,TRBD2,TRBJ2-2,ASSPAWLAVMNTGELF
TRBV7-5,NA,TRBJ2-2,ASSVGSGELF